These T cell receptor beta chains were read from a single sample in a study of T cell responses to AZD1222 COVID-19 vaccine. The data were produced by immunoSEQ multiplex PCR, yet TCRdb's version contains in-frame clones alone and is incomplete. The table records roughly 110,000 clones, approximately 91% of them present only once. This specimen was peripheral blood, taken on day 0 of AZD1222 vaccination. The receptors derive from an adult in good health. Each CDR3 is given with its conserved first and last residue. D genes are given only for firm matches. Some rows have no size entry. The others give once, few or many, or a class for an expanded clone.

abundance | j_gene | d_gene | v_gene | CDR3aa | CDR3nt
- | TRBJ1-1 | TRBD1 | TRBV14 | CASSQDWTGDWNTEAFF | TGTGCCAGCAGCCAAGATTGGACAGGGGATTGGAACACTGAAGCTTTCTTT
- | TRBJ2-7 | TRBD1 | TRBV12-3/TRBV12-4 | CASSLRQGHEQYF | TGTGCCAGCAGCCTCCGACAGGGCCACGAGCAGTACTTC
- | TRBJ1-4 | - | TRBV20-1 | CSASRQTNNEKLFF | TGCAGTGCTAGTAGGCAGACCAATAATGAAAAACTGTTTTTT
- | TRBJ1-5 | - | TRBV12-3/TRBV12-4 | CASSKGGGPQHF | TGTGCCAGCAGTAAAGGCGGGGGGCCCCAGCATTTT
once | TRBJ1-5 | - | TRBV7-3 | CASSLPNQPQHF | TGTGCCAGCAGCCTACCGAATCAGCCCCAGCATTTT
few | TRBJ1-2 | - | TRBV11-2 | CASSLDTYGYTF | TGTGCCAGCAGCTTAGATACCTATGGCTACACCTTC
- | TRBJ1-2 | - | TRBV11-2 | CASSTGQSWGYTF | TGTGCCAGCAGCACCGGACAGAGCTGGGGCTACACCTTC
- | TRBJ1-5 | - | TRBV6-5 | CASSLDSSNQPQHF | TGTGCCAGCAGCTTAGACAGTAGCAATCAGCCCCAGCATTTT
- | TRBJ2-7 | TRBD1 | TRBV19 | CASSLTGTGAYEQYF | TGTGCCAGTAGTTTAACCGGGACAGGGGCCTACGAGCAGTACTTC
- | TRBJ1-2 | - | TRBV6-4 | CASRRDVANYGYTF | TGTGCCAGCAGACGGGACGTCGCTAACTATGGCTACACCTTC
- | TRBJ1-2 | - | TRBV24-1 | CATSPSGSNYGYTF | TGTGCCACCAGTCCTTCGGGATCTAACTATGGCTACACCTTC
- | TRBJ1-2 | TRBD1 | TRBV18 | CASSRVDRGGNYGYTF | TGTGCCAGCTCACGAGTGGACAGGGGAGGGAACTATGGCTACACCTTC
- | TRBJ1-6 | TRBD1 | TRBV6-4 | CASSPTGDYNSPLHF | TGTGCCAGCAGCCCGACAGGGGATTATAATTCACCCCTCCACTTT
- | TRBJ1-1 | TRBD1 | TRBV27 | CASSLRDSSFAEAFF | TGTGCCAGCAGCCTACGGGACAGTTCCTTCGCTGAAGCTTTCTTT
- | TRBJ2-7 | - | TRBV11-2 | CASSLAPDSQYF | TGTGCCAGCAGCTTAGCCCCGGACAGCCAGTACTTC
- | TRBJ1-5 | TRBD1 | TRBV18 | CASARGGEDQPQHF | TGTGCCAGCGCGAGAGGGGGCGAGGATCAGCCCCAGCATTTT
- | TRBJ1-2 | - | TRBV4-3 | CASSQDRTAIMGYTF | TGCGCCAGCAGCCAAGATAGAACTGCTATTATGGGCTACACCTTC
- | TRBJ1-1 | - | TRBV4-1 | CASSQDRVQNAEAFF | TGCGCCAGCAGCCAAGACAGGGTCCAAAACGCTGAAGCTTTCTTT
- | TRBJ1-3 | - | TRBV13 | CASSSGRRYGNTIYF | TGTGCCAGCAGCTCGGGACGGAGGTATGGAAACACCATATATTTT
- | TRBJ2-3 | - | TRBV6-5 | CASSYSRQGSTDTQYF | TGTGCCAGCAGTTACTCGAGGCAGGGAAGCACAGATACGCAGTATTTT
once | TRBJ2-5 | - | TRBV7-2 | CASSLASQLQETQYF | TGTGCCAGCAGCTTAGCGTCGCAGCTCCAAGAGACCCAGTACTTC
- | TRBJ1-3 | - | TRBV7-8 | CASSSSGSGNTIYF | TGTGCCAGCAGCTCTAGCGGCTCTGGAAACACCATATATTTT
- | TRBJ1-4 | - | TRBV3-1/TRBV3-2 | CASSQGRNEKLFF | TGTGCCAGCAGCCAGGGACGTAATGAAAAACTGTTTTTT
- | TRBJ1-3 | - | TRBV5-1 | CASSLVPMAGNTIYF | TGCGCCAGCAGCTTGGTCCCTATGGCCGGAAACACCATATATTTT
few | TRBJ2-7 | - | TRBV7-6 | CASSLVQGDYEQYF | TGTGCCAGCAGCTTAGTACAGGGAGATTACGAGCAGTACTTC
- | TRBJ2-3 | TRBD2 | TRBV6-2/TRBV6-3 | CASSYSRTSGVGTQYF | TGTGCCAGCAGTTACTCCAGAACTAGCGGGGTGGGTACGCAGTATTTT
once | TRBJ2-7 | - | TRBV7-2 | CASSLIPGVGSYEQYF | TGTGCCAGCAGCTTAATCCCCGGGGTAGGCTCCTACGAGCAGTACTTC
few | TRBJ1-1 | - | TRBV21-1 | CASSIAGRRDTEAFF | TGTGCCAGCAGCATAGCGGGTCGCCGGGACACTGAAGCTTTCTTT
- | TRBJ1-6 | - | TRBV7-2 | CASSLTGLDNSPLHF | TGTGCCAGCAGCTTAACGGGTTTGGATAATTCACCCCTCCACTTT
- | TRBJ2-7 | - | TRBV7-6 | CASSLATQVYEQYF | TGTGCCAGCAGCTTAGCCACACAAGTCTACGAGCAGTACTTC
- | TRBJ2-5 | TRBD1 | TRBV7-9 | CASRPWTGGETQYF | TGTGCCAGCAGACCATGGACAGGGGGGGAGACCCAGTACTTC